These 18 T cell receptor beta chains share one sample of origin, sequenced in a study of T cells in Graves' hyperthyroidism and ophthalmopathy. Researchers took RNA transcripts and amplified the TCR beta CDR3 regions from them. First-round RT-PCR with HTBI primers amplified the TCR CDR3 region. Each CDR3 protein gets one entry after TCRdb re-called the multiplex PCR reads with MiXCR. The table records under 350,000 distinct CDR3 sequences, 21% of them present only once. Sequenced: blood. The receptors come from a woman between 50 and 59 years old with Graves' hyperthyroidism.

The chain links TRBV5-5 to TRBJ1-1, with D possibly TRBD1 on 5 matching bases. CDR1 is SGHKS and CDR2 is YYEKEE in the germline V gene (reference sequence). The germline V and J ends were trimmed by 4 bases and 0 bases, with 13 bases remaining between them. This CDR3 is 15 amino acids long. The CDR3 nucleotides are TGTGCCAGCAGCCGACAGACAATCATGAACACTGAAGCTTTCTTT. This sequence encodes CASSRQTIMNTEAFF.

The chain joins TRBV5-8 to TRBJ1-6; a weak D match, TRBD1 (5 bases). The CDR3 is 17 residues long. V lost 4 bases and J 0 bases, leaving 14 bases between the germline ends. CDR1 SGHTS and CDR2 YDEGEE come from the germline V gene. As DNA, the CDR3 is TGTGCCAGCAGCAGCGGGGCGGGAAGCTCCTATAATTCACCCCTCCACTTT. This gives the protein CASSSGAGSSYNSPLHF.

The V gene is TRBV5-6, the J gene TRBJ2-5; 12 bases are a match to TRBD1. V lost 4 bases, J lost 6 bases, and 7 bases stayed unmatched. The CDR3 totals 15 residues. The germline V gene encodes CDR1 SGHDT and CDR2 YYEEEE. The CDR3 DNA reads as TGTGCCAGCAGCCCTGGGACAGGGGGCATGCAGACCCAGTACTTC. Translated: CASSPGTGGMQTQYF. Full variable domain (missing parts from reference TRBV5-6 and TRBJ2-5): DAGVTQSPTHLIKTRGQQVTLRCSPKSGHDTVSWYQQALGQGPQFIFQYYEEEERQRGNFPDRFSGHQFPNYSSELNVNALLLGDSALYLCASSPGTGGMQTQYFGPGTRLLVL.

This clonotype was counted at least ten times. The chain combines TRBV2 with TRBJ2-3, with a possible D match to TRBD2 (6 bases). Germline CDR1 and CDR2: SNHLY and FYNNEI. CDR3 length equals 13 residues. V lost 7 bases, J lost 9 bases, and 17 bases lay in between. The CDR3: CASKENVGGTQYF. CDR3 sequence (DNA): TGTGCCAGCAAGGAGAACGTCGGGGGAACGCAGTATTTT.

This clonotype was recorded many times. The chain has TRBV30 and TRBJ2-5; 8 positions match TRBD1. V trimming: 5 bases; J trimming: 7 bases; junction bases outside the gene matches: 6. This CDR3 spans 12 amino acids. The germline V gene has CDR1 GTSNPN and CDR2 SVGIG (reference sequence). The chain's CDR3 is CAWYRGSATQYF. CDR3 in DNA: TGTGCCTGGTACAGGGGGTCAGCGACCCAGTACTTC.

This chain links TRBV10-3 with TRBJ1-1; possible D gene TRBD1, 6 bases. Germline CDR1 and CDR2: ENHRY and SYGVKD. Between the trimmed V and J ends, which lost 2 bases and 2 bases, there was a span of 15 bases. CDR3 length: 16 residues. The CDR3 loop is CAISEGRGGGNTEAFF. CDR3 in DNA: TGTGCCATCAGTGAGGGCAGGGGTGGGGGTAACACTGAAGCTTTCTTT.

This clonotype occurred a few times. At one of its ends the junction is not consistent with the germline gene, which may arise from a read error. This chain links TRBV12-3 or TRBV12-4 with TRBJ1-3; D remains unclear. The CDR3 is 15 amino acids. The CDR3 is CASSFPVSSGSTIYF. The CDR3 bases are TGTGCCAGCAGTTTCCCGGTTTCTTCTGGAAGCACCATATATTTT.

A few counts support this clonotype. This may be a read error: a much more frequent sequence differs by one nucleotide. This sequence joins TRBV2 and TRBJ2-5, with 11 bases fitting TRBD2. Germline lookup yields CDR1 SNHLY and CDR2 FYNNEI. Trimming at V came to 7 bases and at J to 12 bases, leaving 16 bases not matched to a gene. This CDR3 is built from 15 residues. CDR3 residues: CASMRLAGTKGDKYF. The CDR3 DNA reads as TGTGCCAGCATGCGACTAGCGGGGACCAAGGGAGACAAGTACTTC.

This clonotype was seen at least ten times. DNA of the CDR3: TGTGCCAGCAGCTCCCGGGACAGGGACTACAATGAGCAGTTCTTC. This gives the protein CASSSRDRDYNEQFF. The V gene is TRBV7-9, the J gene TRBJ2-1, with 9 bases identical to TRBD1. Germline loops: CDR1 SEHNR, CDR2 FQNEAQ (reference sequence). This CDR3 is built from 15 residues. V dropped 4 bases and J dropped 3; count of bases not matched to a gene: 4.

This clonotype has a handful of counts. This sequence joins TRBV18 and TRBJ1-1; 9 bases match TRBD1. The CDR3 is 14 residues long. Germline CDR1 and CDR2: KGHSH and LQKENI. The J segment lost 5 bases and the V segment lost 6 bases, leaving 7 bases of the junction unmatched. The CDR3 DNA follows: TGTGCCAGCTCCCAGGGACAGGGCTGGACTGAAGCTTTCTTT. It is translated as CASSQGQGWTEAFF. Together with reference TRBV18 and TRBJ1-1, the CDR3 gives the full variable domain: NAGVMQNPRHLVRRRGQEARLRCSPMKGHSHVYWYRQLPEEGLKFMVYLQKENIIDESGMPKERFSAEFPKEGPSILRIQQVVRGDSAAYFCASSQGQGWTEAFFGQGTRLTVV.

Concerning this clonotype itself: One junction end does not reproduce the germline sequence, and a read error may be involved. CDR3 DNA: TGTGCCAGCGGCACTGGAACCGGGACCAAATATTTT. Protein: CASGTGTGTKYF. This chain uses TRBV28 with TRBJ1-3; D is possibly TRBD1 (5 bases). CDR1 is MDHEN and CDR2 is SYDVKM in the germline V gene. The CDR3 extends over 12 amino acids.

This clonotype has at least ten counts. V gene TRBV5-1 combines with J gene TRBJ2-7; 10 bases line up with TRBD1. Germline V gives CDR1 SGHRS, CDR2 YFSETQ. Trimming took 3 bases from V and 3 from J; bases not matched to a gene: 3. The CDR3 extends over 14 amino acids. The CDR3 nucleotides are TGCGCCAGCAGCTGGGACAGGGGAGACTACGAGCAGTACTTC. This gives the protein CASSWDRGDYEQYF.

The chain recombines TRBV20-1 with TRBJ2-5; 11 nucleotides agree with TRBD2. CDR1 DFQATT and CDR2 SNEGSKA come from the germline V gene (reference sequence). The trim removed 5 bases at V and 5 bases at J, leaving 4 bases unmatched. The CDR3 runs to 13 residues. Here the CDR3 DNA reads TGCAGTGCTGGTAGCGGGGGGGCGGAGACCCAGTACTTC. Its translation is CSAGSGGAETQYF.

The chain recombines TRBV7-6 with TRBJ2-7; D possibly matches TRBD1 or TRBD2 (5 bases each). The V gene's germline CDR1 is SGHVS and CDR2 FNYEAQ. V was shortened by 4 bases and J by 2 bases, with 12 bases between the two germline ends. This CDR3 has 14 amino acids. CDR3 loop: CASSSPGRPYEQYF. Written as DNA, the CDR3 is TGTGCCAGCAGCTCTCCGGGACGACCCTACGAGCAGTACTTC.

As for this clonotype: Germline is not matched at one junction end, which may reflect a read error. This chain joins TRBV7-9 and TRBJ2-5; D unresolved. The germline gives CDR1 SEHNR, CDR2 FQNEAQ (reference sequence). The CDR3 is 11 residues long. The CDR3 DNA reads TGTGACAGCAGCTTAGAGGAGACCCAGTACTTC. It translates to CDSSLEETQYF.

The V call is TRBV20-1, the J call TRBJ2-6; 8 bases match TRBD2. Germline V gives CDR1 DFQATT, CDR2 SNEGSKA (reference sequence). J was trimmed by 3 bases and V by 5 bases; bases with no gene match: 12. This CDR3 spans 17 amino acids. In DNA form, the CDR3 reads TGCAGTGCTCCGCCGGGACTAGATGTGATTGGGGCCAACGTCCTGACTTTC. As protein: CSAPPGLDVIGANVLTF.

The table lists this clonotype with a few counts. This may be a read error: a much more frequent sequence differs by one nucleotide. The chain combines TRBV20-1 with TRBJ1-1; D call uncertain. Trimming shortened V by 6 bases and J by 0 bases, and 14 bases separated the two germline ends. CDR3 length equals 14 residues. Per germline, CDR1 DFQATT and CDR2 SNEGSKA (reference sequence). CDR3 coding DNA: TGCAGTGCACCCAACAACCTCGTGAACACTGAAGCTTTCTTT. This encodes CSAPNNLVNTEAFF.

For this clonotype: Given a much more abundant clone one base away, this may be a read error. No DNA is shown, since the ends of the CDR3 on it are uncertain; the CDR3 is the one TCRdb lists. The chain couples TRBV29-1 to TRBJ1-3. The CDR3 length is 14 residues, termini included. The germline CDR1 and CDR2 sequences are SQVTM and ANQGSEA. Here the CDR3 reads CSAVGQGSGNTIHF.